This is a list of T cell receptor beta chains from one sample in a study of human T cells and chemical hapten exposure. Via MiXCR, TCRdb re-called the RACE reads, giving one row per CDR3 protein. Of around 110,000 distinct CDR3 sequences in the sample, 9% to 13% were seen once. The input for sequencing was whole blood, taken in connection with sensitization to the hapten diphenylcyclopropenone (DPC). The receptors derive from a woman aged 50 to 60 with alopecia areata. Some clones in this sample may be carry-over from other donors' samples. Each CDR3 is given with its conserved first and last residue. The D gene is left open where the match is weak. Not every row has a clone size; where given, it reads once, few, many or a size class.

size,D,V,J,CDR3,DNA
few,-,TRBV11-2,TRBJ2-2,CASRTVGRRTGELFF,TGTGCCAGCAGAACCGTGGGGCGGAGAACCGGGGAGCTGTTTTTT
-,-,TRBV7-2,TRBJ2-7,CASSPSWGSPEQYF,TGTGCCAGCAGTCCGAGCTGGGGGTCACCCGAGCAGTACTTC
many,TRBD2,TRBV29-1,TRBJ2-1,CSVPSRLAGGPYNEQFF,TGCAGCGTCCCTTCCCGACTAGCGGGGGGACCGTACAATGAGCAGTTCTTC
few,TRBD1,TRBV5-1,TRBJ2-1,CASSFGQDWSEQFF,TGCGCCAGCAGCTTCGGACAGGATTGGAGTGAGCAGTTCTTC
few,-,TRBV6-1,TRBJ1-2,CASSEFDWYGYTF,TGTGCCAGCAGTGAATTTGACTGGTATGGCTACACCTTC
-,TRBD1,TRBV18,TRBJ1-1,CASSQGQGGTEAFF,TGTGCCAGCTCCCAGGGACAGGGGGGCACTGAAGCTTTCTTT
few,-,TRBV6-1,TRBJ2-2,CASKPAGSDAGELFF,TGTGCCAGCAAGCCGGCAGGGAGCGACGCCGGGGAGCTGTTTTTT
few,-,TRBV6-5,TRBJ1-2,CASSYGQGLIDGYTF,TGTGCCAGCAGTTACGGGCAGGGTTTAATAGATGGCTACACCTTC
few,TRBD2,TRBV5-1,TRBJ2-5,CASTSGAGQTQYF,TGCGCCAGCACCAGCGGGGCTGGTCAGACCCAGTACTTC
-,TRBD1,TRBV28,TRBJ1-3,CASSFLRDRFSGNTIYF,TGTGCCAGCAGTTTTCTCCGGGACAGGTTCTCTGGAAACACCATATATTTT
few,-,TRBV3-1,TRBJ2-6,CASSRAAGANVLTF,TGTGCCAGCAGCCGGGCGGCAGGGGCCAACGTCCTGACTTTC
many,TRBD1,TRBV25-1,TRBJ1-1,CASSLTGYQLGAFF,TGTGCCAGCAGCCTGACAGGGTACCAATTAGGAGCTTTCTTT
many,-,TRBV12-3/TRBV12-4,TRBJ1-1,CASSKGALDTEAFF,TGTGCCAGCAGTAAAGGGGCGTTGGACACTGAAGCTTTCTTT
many,-,TRBV29-1,TRBJ2-1,CSVVGYNEQFF,TGCAGCGTTGTTGGCTACAATGAGCAGTTCTTC
many,-,TRBV12-3/TRBV12-4,TRBJ2-3,CASSRQSAITDTQYF,TGTGCCAGCAGTCGTCAGAGCGCTATCACAGATACGCAGTATTTT
many,-,TRBV7-9,TRBJ1-1,CASSRSEGYTEAFF,TGTGCCAGCAGCCGTAGTGAGGGGTACACTGAAGCTTTCTTT
few,-,TRBV4-3,TRBJ1-1,CASSPWEGWGTEAFF,TGCGCCAGCAGCCCCTGGGAGGGCTGGGGGACTGAAGCTTTCTTT
many,-,TRBV7-2,TRBJ2-3,CASSLASRITDTQYF,TGTGCCAGCAGCTTAGCGTCGCGGATCACAGATACGCAGTATTTT
-,-,TRBV6-2/TRBV6-3,TRBJ2-2,CASGNGGAGTGELFF,TGTGCCAGCGGAAATGGGGGCGCGGGCACCGGGGAGCTGTTTTTT
-,-,TRBV29-1,TRBJ1-1,CSVRAQGRDTEAFF,TGCAGCGTTCGGGCTCAGGGGAGGGACACTGAAGCTTTCTTT
-,TRBD1,TRBV7-9,TRBJ1-1,CASSLSRQGRAFF,TGTGCCAGCAGCTTATCCCGACAGGGTAGGGCTTTCTTT
many,-,TRBV5-1,TRBJ2-7,CASSLEWTEQYF,TGCGCCAGCAGCTTGGAATGGACTGAGCAGTACTTC
-,TRBD1,TRBV5-8,TRBJ1-4,CASSRDRGREKLFF,TGTGCCAGCAGCCGGGACAGGGGGCGAGAAAAACTGTTTTTT
many,-,TRBV18,TRBJ2-3,CASSTRVDTQYF,TGTGCCAGCTCAACCAGGGTGGATACGCAGTATTTT
-,-,TRBV7-6,TRBJ2-5,CASSPTLGETQYF,TGTGCCAGCAGCCCGACCTTGGGGGAGACCCAGTACTTC
many,TRBD1,TRBV7-9,TRBJ2-1,CASSPQGARINEQFF,TGTGCCAGCAGTCCACAGGGGGCGCGTATCAATGAGCAGTTCTTC
-,-,TRBV11-2,TRBJ2-7,CASSPSTTYEQYF,TGTGCCAGCAGCCCCTCTACCACCTACGAGCAGTACTTC
-,-,TRBV20-1,TRBJ1-5,CSARTPGANQPQHF,TGCAGTGCTAGAACCCCAGGAGCCAATCAGCCCCAGCATTTT